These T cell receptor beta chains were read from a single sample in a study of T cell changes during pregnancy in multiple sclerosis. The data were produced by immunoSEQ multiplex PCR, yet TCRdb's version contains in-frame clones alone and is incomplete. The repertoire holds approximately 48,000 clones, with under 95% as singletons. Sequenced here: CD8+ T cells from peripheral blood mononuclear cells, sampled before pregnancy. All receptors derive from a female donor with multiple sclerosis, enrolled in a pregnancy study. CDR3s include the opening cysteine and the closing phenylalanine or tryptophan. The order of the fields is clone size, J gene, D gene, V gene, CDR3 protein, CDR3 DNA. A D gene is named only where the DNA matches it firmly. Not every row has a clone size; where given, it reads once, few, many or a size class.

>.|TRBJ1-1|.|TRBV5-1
CASSSGVSGTEAFF
TGCGCCAGCAGCTCGGGGGTGTCTGGAACTGAAGCTTTCTTT
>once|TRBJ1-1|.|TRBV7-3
CASSPAGPEAFF
TGTGCCAGCAGCCCAGCGGGCCCTGAGGCTTTCTTT
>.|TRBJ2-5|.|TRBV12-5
CASGLAGMETQYF
TGTGCTAGTGGTTTGGCGGGGATGGAGACCCAGTACTTC
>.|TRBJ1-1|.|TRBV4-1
CASSQEGVNTEAFF
TGCGCCAGCAGCCAAGAAGGGGTGAACACTGAAGCTTTCTTT
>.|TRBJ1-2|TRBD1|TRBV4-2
CASSPSTGGGAF
TGTGCCAGCAGCCCATCAACAGGGGGTGGGGCCTTC
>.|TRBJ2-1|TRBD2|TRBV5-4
CASSVKRERDNEQFF
TGTGCCAGCAGCGTGAAGCGGGAGCGGGACAATGAGCAGTTCTTC
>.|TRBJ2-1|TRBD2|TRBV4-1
CASSQDPTSGIYNEQFF
TGCGCCAGCAGCCAAGATCCCACTAGCGGGATCTACAATGAGCAGTTCTTC
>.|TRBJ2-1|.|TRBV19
CASSPWGAYNEQFF
TGTGCCAGTAGCCCCTGGGGGGCCTACAATGAGCAGTTCTTC
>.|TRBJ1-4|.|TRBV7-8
CASSPRRVEKLFF
TGTGCCAGCAGCCCCCGCAGGGTCGAAAAACTGTTTTTT
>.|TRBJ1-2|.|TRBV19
CASSIVGANYGYTF
TGTGCCAGTAGTATCGTAGGGGCTAACTATGGCTACACCTTC
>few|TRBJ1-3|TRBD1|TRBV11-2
CASSLSQGASNTIYF
TGTGCCAGCAGCTTATCACAGGGGGCCAGTAACACCATATATTTT
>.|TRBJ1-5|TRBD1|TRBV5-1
CASSTGINQPQHF
TGCGCCAGTTCGACAGGGATCAATCAGCCCCAGCATTTT
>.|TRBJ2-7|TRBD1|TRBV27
CASSLDRGGPYYEQYF
TGTGCCAGCAGCCTTGACAGGGGGGGACCCTACTACGAGCAGTACTTC
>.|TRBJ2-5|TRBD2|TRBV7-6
CASSLVPSGRAQETQYF
TGTGCCAGCAGCTTAGTACCCAGCGGGAGGGCCCAAGAGACCCAGTACTTC
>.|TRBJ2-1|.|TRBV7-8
CASGPGNNEQFF
TGTGCCAGCGGACCGGGAAACAATGAGCAGTTCTTC
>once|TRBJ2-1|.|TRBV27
CASRDPTGLNEQFF
TGTGCCAGCAGGGACCCCACAGGGCTCAATGAGCAGTTCTTC
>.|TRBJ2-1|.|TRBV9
CASSLDNEQFF
TGTGCCAGCAGTTTAGACAATGAGCAGTTCTTC
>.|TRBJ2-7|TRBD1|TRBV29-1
CSAASAGGSSEQYF
TGCAGCGCCGCCTCGGCAGGGGGAAGCTCCGAGCAGTACTTC
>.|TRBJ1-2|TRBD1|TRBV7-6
CASSLGGRGQGYGYTF
TGTGCCAGCAGCTTAGGGGGACGGGGACAGGGGTATGGCTACACCTTC
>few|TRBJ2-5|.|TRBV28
CATSGVQETQYF
TGTGCCACCTCAGGGGTACAAGAGACCCAGTACTTC
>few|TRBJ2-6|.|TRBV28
CASSLQGQTADSGANVLTF
TGTGCCAGCAGTCTACAGGGACAAACAGCCGATTCTGGGGCCAACGTCCTGACTTTC
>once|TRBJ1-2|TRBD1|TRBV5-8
CASSLGTGPIYGYTF
TGTGCCAGCAGTTTGGGGACAGGACCTATTTATGGCTACACCTTC
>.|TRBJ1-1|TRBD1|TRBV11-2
CASSSDRGGEAFF
TGTGCCAGCAGCTCCGACAGGGGTGGGGAAGCTTTCTTT
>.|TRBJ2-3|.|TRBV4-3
CASSQVGGLTDTQYF
TGCGCCAGCAGCCAAGTCGGGGGTCTCACAGATACGCAGTATTTT
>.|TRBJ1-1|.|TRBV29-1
CSVGHDSYKAFF
TGCAGCGTCGGGCATGACAGTTATAAAGCTTTCTTT
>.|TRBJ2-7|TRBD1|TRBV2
CASSNPPDRGLNEQYF
TGTGCCAGCAGCAACCCTCCCGACAGGGGGCTCAACGAGCAGTACTTC
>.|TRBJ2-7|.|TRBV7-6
CASSLILAGAHEQYF
TGTGCCAGCAGCTTAATACTAGCAGGAGCCCACGAGCAGTACTTC
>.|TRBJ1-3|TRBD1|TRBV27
CASSSDTGAGGNTIYF
TGTGCCAGCAGTTCGGATACAGGGGCCGGAGGAAACACCATATATTTT
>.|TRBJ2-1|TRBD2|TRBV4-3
CASSQAGTSYDNEQFF
TGCGCCAGCAGCCAAGCCGGGACTAGTTACGACAATGAGCAGTTCTTC
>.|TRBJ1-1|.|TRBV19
CASTPGGLNTEAFF
TGTGCCAGTACCCCCGGCGGGCTGAACACTGAAGCTTTCTTT
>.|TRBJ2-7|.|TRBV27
CASSFAGGYYEQYF
TGTGCCAGCAGTTTTGCAGGGGGGTACTACGAGCAGTACTTC
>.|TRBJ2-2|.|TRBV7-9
CASSLELSRVYTGELFF
TGTGCCAGCAGCTTAGAACTTTCCAGGGTTTACACCGGGGAGCTGTTTTTT
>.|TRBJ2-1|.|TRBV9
CASSPYDSNQQFF
TGTGCCAGCAGCCCGTACGACTCTAATCAGCAGTTCTTC
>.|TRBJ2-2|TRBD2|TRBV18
CASSRTSGYTGELFF
TGTGCCAGCTCCAGGACTAGCGGGTACACCGGGGAGCTGTTTTTT
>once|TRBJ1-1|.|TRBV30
CAWSFGGGIEAFF
TGTGCCTGGAGTTTTGGCGGCGGGATTGAAGCTTTCTTT